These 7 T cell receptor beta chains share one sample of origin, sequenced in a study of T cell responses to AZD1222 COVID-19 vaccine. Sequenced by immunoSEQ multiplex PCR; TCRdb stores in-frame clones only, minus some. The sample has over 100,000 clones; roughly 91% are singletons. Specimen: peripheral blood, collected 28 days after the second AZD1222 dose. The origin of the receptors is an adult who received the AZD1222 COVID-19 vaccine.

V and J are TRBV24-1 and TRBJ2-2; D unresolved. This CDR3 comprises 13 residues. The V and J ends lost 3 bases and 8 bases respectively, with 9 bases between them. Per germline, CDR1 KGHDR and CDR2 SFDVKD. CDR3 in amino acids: CATSDPNRGELFF. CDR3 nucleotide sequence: TGTGCCACCAGTGATCCCAATCGGGGGGAGCTGTTTTTT.

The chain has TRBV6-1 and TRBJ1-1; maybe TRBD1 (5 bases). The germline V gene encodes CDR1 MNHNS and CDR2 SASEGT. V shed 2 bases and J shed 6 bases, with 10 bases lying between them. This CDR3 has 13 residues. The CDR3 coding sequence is TGTGCCAGCAGTGAAATGAGGGACGCTGAAGCTTTCTTT. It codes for CASSEMRDAEAFF.

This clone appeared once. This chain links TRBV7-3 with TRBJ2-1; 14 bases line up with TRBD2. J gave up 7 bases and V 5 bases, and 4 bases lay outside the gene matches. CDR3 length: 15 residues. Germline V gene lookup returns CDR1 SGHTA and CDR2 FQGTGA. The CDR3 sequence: CASSPGLAGGNEQFF. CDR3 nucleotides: TGTGCCAGCAGCCCCGGACTAGCGGGAGGTAATGAGCAGTTCTTC.

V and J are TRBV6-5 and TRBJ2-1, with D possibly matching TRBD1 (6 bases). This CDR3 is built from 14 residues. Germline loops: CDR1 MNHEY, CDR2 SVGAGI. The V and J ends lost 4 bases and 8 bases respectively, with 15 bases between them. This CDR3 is CASSSLGRGDEQFF. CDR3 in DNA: TGTGCCAGCAGTTCCCTCGGCAGGGGAGATGAGCAGTTCTTC.

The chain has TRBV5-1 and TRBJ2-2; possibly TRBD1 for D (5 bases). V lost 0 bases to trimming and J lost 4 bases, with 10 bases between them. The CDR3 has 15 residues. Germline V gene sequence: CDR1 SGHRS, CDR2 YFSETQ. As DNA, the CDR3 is TGCGCCAGCAGCTTGGGAGGACACCCCACCGGGGAGCTGTTTTTT. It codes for CASSLGGHPTGELFF.

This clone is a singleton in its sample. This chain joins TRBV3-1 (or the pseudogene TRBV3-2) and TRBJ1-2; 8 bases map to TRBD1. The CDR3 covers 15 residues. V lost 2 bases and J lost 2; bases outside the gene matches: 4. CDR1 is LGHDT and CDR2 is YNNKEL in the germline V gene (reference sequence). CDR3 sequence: CASSQWDRQNYGYTF. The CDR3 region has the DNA TGTGCCAGCAGCCAATGGGACAGGCAAAACTATGGCTACACCTTC.

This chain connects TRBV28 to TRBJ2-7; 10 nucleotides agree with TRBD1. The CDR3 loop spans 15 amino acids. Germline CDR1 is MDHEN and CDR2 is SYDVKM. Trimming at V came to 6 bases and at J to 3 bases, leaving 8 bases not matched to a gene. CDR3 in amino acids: CASRLDRGFSYEQYF. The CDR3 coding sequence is TGTGCCAGCAGACTGGACAGGGGGTTCAGCTACGAGCAGTACTTC.